A selection of T cell receptor beta chains follows, all from one sample in a study of CD8 T cells in ankylosing spondylitis. TCRdb recomputed calls from the 5' RACE reads with MiXCR, one row per CDR3 protein. The sample holds about 160,000 distinct CDR3 sequences, approximately 20% seen once. Sample: blood, either unsorted or a sorted T cell fraction (not recorded which). These receptors were collected from a male donor with ankylosing spondylitis or in good health (not recorded which). CDR3s include the opening cysteine and the closing phenylalanine or tryptophan. Each record gives: D gene, J gene, clone size, V gene, CDR3 DNA, CDR3 protein. The D gene is left open where the match is weak. Clone size is stated in some rows and not others, as once, few, many or a class when expanded.

TRBD2	TRBJ2-1	many	TRBV20-1	TGCAGTGCTAGAGATCCTAGCGGGAACCTTATGGATGAGCAGTTCTTC	CSARDPSGNLMDEQFF
TRBD1	TRBJ2-2	few	TRBV7-6	TGTGCCAGCAGCTTAGCAGAGACAGGGATCTACACCGGGGAGCTGTTTTTT	CASSLAETGIYTGELFF
TRBD1	TRBJ2-7	many	TRBV5-1	TGCGCCAGCAGCTTCGGACAGGGAATCTACGAGCAGTACTTC	CASSFGQGIYEQYF
NA	TRBJ2-3	many	TRBV20-1	TGCAGTGCTATTTACGGGGGCACAGATACGCAGTATTTT	CSAIYGGTDTQYF
TRBD1	TRBJ1-5	many	TRBV20-1	TGCAGTGCTACACGACAGGGGGGCAGCAATCAGCCCCAGCATTTT	CSATRQGGSNQPQHF
TRBD1	TRBJ2-5	many	TRBV12-3/TRBV12-4	TGTGCCAGCAGTTATCGACAGGGCCAAGAGACCCAGTACTTC	CASSYRQGQETQYF
NA	TRBJ1-4	many	TRBV5-1	TGCGCCAGCAGCGAAAGCAGGGCAACTAATGAAAAACTGTTTTTT	CASSESRATNEKLFF
NA	TRBJ1-2	NA	TRBV7-9	TGTGCCAGCAGCTTAAAAAGCAAACTCTACACCTTC	CASSLKSKLYTF
NA	TRBJ2-2	NA	TRBV30	TGTGCCTGGAGTTCGGGGGCGGGCACCGGGGAGCTGTTTTTT	CAWSSGAGTGELFF
NA	TRBJ1-1	many	TRBV20-1	TGCAGTGCTATGCTCCTCCTTCGGCGTGCTGAAGCTTTCTTT	CSAMLLLRRAEAFF
NA	TRBJ1-2	NA	TRBV20-1	TGCAGTGCTAGAGATCCCGGCTACACCTTC	CSARDPGYTF
NA	TRBJ2-5	many	TRBV20-1	TGCAGTGCAAGACAGGTCGTGAAGACCCAGTACTTC	CSARQVVKTQYF
TRBD1	TRBJ2-2	NA	TRBV6-1	TGTGCCAGCAGGCTACGGGGACAGGGGGCGCCTAGCACCGGGGAGCTGTTTTTT	CASRLRGQGAPSTGELFF
NA	TRBJ1-1	many	TRBV12-3/TRBV12-4	TGTGCCAGCAGCTCCCTGAGTCGGGACACTGAAGCTTTCTTT	CASSSLSRDTEAFF
NA	TRBJ2-2	NA	TRBV7-9	TGTGCCAGCAGCAGAAACTTAGACACCGGGGAGCTGTTTTTT	CASSRNLDTGELFF
TRBD2	TRBJ2-7	many	TRBV20-1	TGCAGTGCCCAACCGGGCTCTAGCGGTTCCTACGAGCAGTACTTC	CSAQPGSSGSYEQYF
NA	TRBJ2-1	NA	TRBV20-1	TGCAGTGCTAGGGGCGGGGCAAGCTCCTACAATGAGCAGTTCTTC	CSARGGASSYNEQFF
NA	TRBJ2-1	NA	TRBV7-6	TGTGCCAGCAGCTTTACCGGAGATGAGCAGTTCTTC	CASSFTGDEQFF
NA	TRBJ2-5	NA	TRBV5-1	TGCGCCAGCAGACCTTCTACAGGCGAAGAGACCCAGTACTTC	CASRPSTGEETQYF
NA	TRBJ2-6	NA	TRBV20-1	TGCTGTGCTAGAGATCAAGGCAGGTTCTCTGGGGCCAACGTCCTGACTTTC	CCARDQGRFSGANVLTF